This T cell receptor beta chain emerged from a study of cytomegalovirus exposure and HLA in healthy donors. Regarding the study as a whole: A later analysis associated 16,951 TCR beta sequences with HLA alleles at a 0.05 false discovery rate. By a later analysis, the bulk of CMV-associated TCR beta chains appeared HLA-restricted. Presence/absence analyses took donor sequencing depth as roughly uniform.

As for this clone: No antigen is known for it.

Primers: 60 Vbeta forward and 13 Jbeta reverse. As processed by the authors: Approximately 10 million shared chains were among 65 million to 85 million unique TCR beta chains counted in a later analysis. Some clones are missing from TCRdb's copy, which holds only in-frame ones; the method was immunoSEQ multiplex PCR. V, J and clone size are those of that table, while D and trimming were read from the DNA. Among 130,000 or so clones listed, over 75% were seen once. V was clipped by 0 bases and J by 5 bases, with 7 bases between them. Germline CDR1 reads MNHEY; CDR2 reads SVGAGI. The CDR3 is 14 residues long.

The sequenced sample consisted of PBMCs. The V and J genes are TRBV6-5 and TRBJ2-2; D ambiguous. This receptor was taken from a man aged 50 to 59 in good health and CMV-seronegative. This chain's CDR3 is CASSYSRQTGELFF. The CDR3 DNA reads as TGTGCCAGCAGTTACTCGCGTCAAACCGGGGAGCTGTTTTTT.